This TCR beta chain stems from a study of T cell responses to AZD1222 COVID-19 vaccine. The repertoire was sequenced with immunoSEQ multiplex PCR; TCRdb's copy has only in-frame clones and lacks some. The sample carries roughly 100,000 clones, around nine tenths recorded once. This CDR3 region has 14 residues. The V gene lost 3 bases and the J gene lost 3 bases, with 10 bases spanning the gap. Looked up from germline, CDR1 is SGHTA and CDR2 is FQGNSA. This sequence joins TRBV7-2 and TRBJ2-3; no clear D. The TCR comes from an adult in good health. Sequencing used peripheral blood, obtained on day 0 of AZD1222 vaccination. The CDR3 DNA follows: TGTGCCAGCAGCTTCGCCCCCCGAACAGATACGCAGTATTTT. Its protein product is CASSFAPRTDTQYF.